This TCR beta chain is from a study of cytomegalovirus exposure and HLA in healthy donors. Study-wide background: The 130 or so validation repertoires used the same platform as the approximately 670 first-cohort repertoires (as reported by a later analysis).

Study-level findings and limits: Diagnosis of cytomegalovirus status made by the classifier reportedly showed high specificity and sensitivity. The listing of 150 to 200 TCR beta chains classed them as cytomegalovirus-associated. Whilst most TCR sequences proved rare, a subset of public TCRs occurred across many donors.

Data came from immunoSEQ multiplex PCR; TCRdb stores just in-frame clones and leaves some out. The table has hundreds of thousands of clones, 80% to 85% seen once; the top ten hold about an eighth. On this clone: Its antigen is still unknown.

The CDR3 is 15 amino acids. The germline V and J ends were trimmed by 5 bases and 1 base, with 15 bases remaining between them. Per the germline V gene, CDR1 is PRHDT and CDR2 is FYEKMQ (reference sequence). The chain carries TRBV13 and TRBJ2-7, with D tentatively TRBD1 (6 bases). This receptor was obtained from a woman aged 30 to 39 in good health and CMV-seropositive. Sequencing was performed on PBMCs. The DNA of the CDR3 is TGTGCCAGCAGCCCCTACTTCCAGGGGTCCTACGAGCAGTACTTC. It encodes CASSPYFQGSYEQYF.